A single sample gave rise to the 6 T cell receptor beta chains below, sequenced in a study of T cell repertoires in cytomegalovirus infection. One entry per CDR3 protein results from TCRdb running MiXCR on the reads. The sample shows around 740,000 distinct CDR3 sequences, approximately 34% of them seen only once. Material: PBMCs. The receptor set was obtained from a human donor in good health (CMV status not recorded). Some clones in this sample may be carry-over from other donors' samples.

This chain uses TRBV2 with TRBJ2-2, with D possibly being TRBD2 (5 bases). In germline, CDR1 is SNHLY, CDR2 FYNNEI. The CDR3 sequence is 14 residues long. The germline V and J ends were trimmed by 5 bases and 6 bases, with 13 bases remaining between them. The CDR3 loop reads CASSSRTAAGELFF. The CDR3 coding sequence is TGTGCCAGCAGTTCTAGGACTGCGGCCGGGGAGCTGTTTTTT.

The CDR3 loop is CASSLDFGQLTEAFF. CDR3 in DNA: TGCGCCAGCAGCTTGGATTTTGGGCAGCTCACTGAAGCTTTCTTT. The chain couples TRBV5-1 to TRBJ1-1; no definite D call. Germline CDR1 reads SGHRS; CDR2 reads YFSETQ. V was clipped by 0 bases and J by 4 bases, with 13 bases between them. The CDR3 runs to 15 residues.

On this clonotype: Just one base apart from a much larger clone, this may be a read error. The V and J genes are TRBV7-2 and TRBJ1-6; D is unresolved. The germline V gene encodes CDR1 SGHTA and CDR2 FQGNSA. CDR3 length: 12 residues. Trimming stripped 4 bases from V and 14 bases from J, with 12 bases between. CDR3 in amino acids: CTSSSARLSLHF. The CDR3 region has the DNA TGTACCAGCAGCTCGGCCCGACTATCCCTCCACTTT.

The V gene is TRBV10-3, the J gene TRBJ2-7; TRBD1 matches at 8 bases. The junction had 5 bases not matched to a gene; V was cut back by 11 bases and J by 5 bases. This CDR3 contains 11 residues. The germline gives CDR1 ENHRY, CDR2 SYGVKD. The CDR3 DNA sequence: TGTGCCCTCGGGACAGGCGACGAGCAGTACTTC. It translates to CALGTGDEQYF.

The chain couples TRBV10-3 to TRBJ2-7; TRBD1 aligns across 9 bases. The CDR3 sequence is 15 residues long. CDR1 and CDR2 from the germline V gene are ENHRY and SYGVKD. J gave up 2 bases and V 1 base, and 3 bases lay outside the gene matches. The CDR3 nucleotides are TGTGCCATCAGTGAGTATCGACAGGGGGCCTACGAGCAGTACTTC. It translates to CAISEYRQGAYEQYF.

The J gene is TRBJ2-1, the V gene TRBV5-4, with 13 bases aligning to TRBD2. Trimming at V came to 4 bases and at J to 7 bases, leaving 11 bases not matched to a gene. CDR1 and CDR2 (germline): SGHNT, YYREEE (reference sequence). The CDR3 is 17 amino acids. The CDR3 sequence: CASSGGLAGKRWNEQFF. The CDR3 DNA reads TGTGCCAGCAGCGGGGGACTAGCGGGAAAGCGTTGGAATGAGCAGTTCTTC.